The rows below give T cell receptor beta chains drawn from one sample of a study of shared clonotypes between healthy human individuals. Generated by immunoSEQ multiplex PCR, the TCRdb table keeps only in-frame clones and is missing some. This sample has 2.3 million or so clones, with approximately 93% found just once. Sequencing input: naive CD4+ T cells from PBMCs. Source of these receptors: a man aged 18 to 35 in good health. Some clones in this sample may be carry-over from other donors' samples. CDR3s include the opening cysteine and the closing phenylalanine or tryptophan. A D gene is named only where the DNA matches it firmly. The size of a clone is reported for some rows only, either as once, few or many, or as a class for expanded clones.

d_gene	abundance	v_gene	CDR3aa
-	-	TRBV28	CASTAPGYGYTF
TRBD1	-	TRBV2	CASSGPGQGNYGYTF
TRBD1	-	TRBV6-5	CASSPMTGRRYGYTF
-	-	TRBV7-6	CASSFWADTQYF
-	once	TRBV29-1	CSVERERRDTQYF
-	-	TRBV7-2	CASSLARGNEQFF
-	-	TRBV28	CASSLGSLARYEQYF
TRBD1	once	TRBV7-9	CATRDRVREKLFF
TRBD1	-	TRBV6-5	CASRAAGTGNTEAFF
-	-	TRBV19	CASSIISTDSGANVLTF
-	once	TRBV29-1	CSVEGGPNEKLFF
-	-	TRBV28	CASSLVQGGEQYF
-	-	TRBV5-1	CASSLVALGTGELFF
TRBD2	-	TRBV5-4	CASSTGTSAVQETQYF
-	-	TRBV29-1	CSVEGDGTGYEQYF
TRBD2	-	TRBV4-1	CASSQGLAGVGEQFF
-	-	TRBV28	CASSLTYNEQFF
-	-	TRBV6-1	CASSDRRQLLYEQYF
-	-	TRBV18	CASSRNPQSAGELFF
TRBD1	-	TRBV5-1	CASTTGGIKSGETQYF
-	-	TRBV7-3	CASSSTTSSYNEQFF
-	-	TRBV28	CASSLPDPRNTIYF
TRBD2	once	TRBV29-1	CSGASGSDGELFF
TRBD2	-	TRBV7-6	CASSRRELAGGTSTDTQYF
-	-	TRBV5-4	CASSLRQGGNEKLFF
-	-	TRBV11-1	CASSLAIDGIQETQYF
-	-	TRBV10-1	CASSEGLASRTGELFF
TRBD1	-	TRBV6-5	CASSWSQGAQETQYF
TRBD1	-	TRBV7-8	CASSRTGLNQPQHF
-	-	TRBV25-1	CASSESQQRTGELFF
-	-	TRBV2	CASSGSRGGNTEAFF